Listed here is a single T cell receptor (beta chain). Antigen unknown. Unique molecular identifiers were added to individual cDNA molecules. TCRdb redid the calling of the 5' RACE reads with MiXCR, one entry per CDR3 protein. The sample carries roughly 100,000 distinct CDR3 sequences, about an eighth recorded once. This entry comes from a study of early T cells in non-severe SARS-CoV-2 infection. Overall study context: Bulk RNA isolated from unsorted whole blood underwent sequencing; chains were not paired.

Study conclusions and caveats: Comparison of clonotypes with VDJdb favored anti-spike CD8 responses while missing private and CD4 specificities.

The receptor comes from an adult who was a healthcare worker with PCR-confirmed SARS-CoV-2 infection or an uninfected control (not recorded which). The sample comprised whole blood.

The CDR3 bases are TGCAGCGTTGAAGTGCAGGGGGGCACCTATGGCTACACCTTC. Encoded protein: CSVEVQGGTYGYTF. This sequence joins TRBV29-1 and TRBJ1-2; 7 bases fit TRBD1. CDR3 length equals 14 residues. J was trimmed by 4 bases and V by 1 base; bases with no gene match: 6. Germline CDR1 SQVTM, CDR2 ANQGSEA.